This is a list of T cell receptor beta chains from one sample in a study of shared clonotypes between healthy human individuals. Using immunoSEQ multiplex PCR, the repertoire was profiled, and TCRdb retains in-frame clones only, with some absent. This sample has roughly 1 million clones, with around three quarters found just once. Sequenced: memory CD4+ T cells from PBMCs. The receptors shown here come from a man aged 18 to 35 in good health. Some clones in this sample may be carry-over from other donors' samples. The CDR3 runs from the conserved cysteine through the conserved F or W. Fields, in order: J gene, CDR3 length, V gene, D gene, CDR3 DNA, CDR3 protein. A D gene is named only where the DNA matches it firmly.

TRBJ1-2,11,TRBV18,TRBD1,TGTGCCAGTTCTGACAGGGATGGCTACACCTTC,CASSDRDGYTF
TRBJ1-5,15,TRBV5-1,NA,TGCGCCAGCAGCTTGTTCCCCCTGAGCAATCAGCCCCAGCATTTT,CASSLFPLSNQPQHF
TRBJ2-2,15,TRBV2,NA,TGTGCCAGCAGTTCTAGGAACAGGGCCACCGGGGAGCTGTTTTTT,CASSSRNRATGELFF
TRBJ1-1,13,TRBV7-2,NA,TGTGCCAGCAGCCGAAGCGAGCGAAGTGAAGCTTTCTTT,CASSRSERSEAFF
TRBJ2-1,17,TRBV9,TRBD2,TGTGCCAGCAGCTTCACCCCGAGGCTAGCGGGAGTGAGTGAGCAGTTCTTC,CASSFTPRLAGVSEQFF
TRBJ2-7,15,TRBV6-4,NA,TGTGCCACCAAACCGCCAGCGGAACCCTCCTACGAGCAGTACTTC,CATKPPAEPSYEQYF
TRBJ2-1,16,TRBV9,TRBD1,TGTGCCAGCAGCGCCCACGGGACAGGGGGTTACAATGAGCAGTTCTTC,CASSAHGTGGYNEQFF
TRBJ1-5,14,TRBV10-3,TRBD1,TGTGCCATCAAGGGGACAGAAAAAAATCAGCCCCAGCATTTT,CAIKGTEKNQPQHF
TRBJ2-5,13,TRBV11-3,NA,TGTGCCAGCAGCTCCGAGCGGCACAGGGCCCAGTACTTC,CASSSERHRAQYF
TRBJ2-3,14,TRBV5-5,NA,TGTGCCAGCAGCTTGAGATCTAGCACAGATACGCAGTATTTT,CASSLRSSTDTQYF
TRBJ1-2,12,TRBV11-2,NA,TGTGCCAGCGGACAAGCTAACTATGGCTACACCTTC,CASGQANYGYTF
TRBJ2-3,18,TRBV27,TRBD1,TGTGCCAGCAGTTTAAGAGGGGGGACAGGGCTGGGTTCAGATACGCAGTATTTT,CASSLRGGTGLGSDTQYF
TRBJ1-2,13,TRBV5-1,NA,TGCGCCAGCAGCTTGGGAGGGAACTATGGCTACACCTTC,CASSLGGNYGYTF
TRBJ2-2,16,TRBV5-1,NA,TGCGCCAGCAGCTTGTTCGGGGATAGGAACACCGGGGAGCTGTTTTTT,CASSLFGDRNTGELFF
TRBJ2-2,12,TRBV7-9,NA,TGTGCCAGCAGTCTGGTATCCGGGGAGCTGTTTTTT,CASSLVSGELFF
TRBJ1-1,12,TRBV6-1,NA,TGTGCCAGCAGTGTTGTGAACACTGAAGCTTTCTTT,CASSVVNTEAFF